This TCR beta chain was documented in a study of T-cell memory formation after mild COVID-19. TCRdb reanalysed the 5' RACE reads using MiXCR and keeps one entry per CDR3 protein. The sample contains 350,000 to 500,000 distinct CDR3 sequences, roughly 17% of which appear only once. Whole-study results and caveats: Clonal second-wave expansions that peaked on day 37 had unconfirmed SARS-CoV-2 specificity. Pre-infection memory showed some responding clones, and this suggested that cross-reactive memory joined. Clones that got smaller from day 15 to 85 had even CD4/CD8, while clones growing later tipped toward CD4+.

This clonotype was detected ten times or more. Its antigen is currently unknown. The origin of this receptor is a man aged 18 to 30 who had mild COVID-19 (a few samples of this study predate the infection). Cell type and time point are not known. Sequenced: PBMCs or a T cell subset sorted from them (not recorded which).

CDR3 in amino acids: CSVERGAENYGYTF. CDR3 in DNA: TGCAGCGTTGAACGCGGGGCGGAAAACTATGGCTACACCTTC. The chain links TRBV29-1 to TRBJ1-2; D possibly corresponds to TRBD1 (5 bases). The CDR3 contains 14 residues. Deletions cut 2 bases from V and 2 bases from J, with 12 bases between. Germline V gives CDR1 SQVTM, CDR2 ANQGSEA.